Presented here are 25 T cell receptor beta chains from one specimen sequenced in a study of cytomegalovirus exposure and HLA in healthy donors. The method was immunoSEQ multiplex PCR; TCRdb's version includes in-frame clones alone and lacks a portion of them. The sample has roughly 100,000 clones; 85% are singletons. The sample comprised PBMCs. The receptors stem from a young man in good health and CMV-seropositive.

The chain combines TRBV30 with TRBJ2-5; 11 bases are a match to TRBD2. V lost 1 base to trimming and J lost 10 bases; unmatched junction nucleotides: 5. This CDR3 is 13 amino acids long. Germline-derived CDR1 and CDR2 are GTSNPN and SVGIG (reference sequence). The chain's CDR3 is CAWSDGGLAVQYF. Here the CDR3 DNA reads TGTGCCTGGAGTGATGGGGGACTAGCGGTCCAGTACTTC. The full variable domain, completed using reference TRBV30 and TRBJ2-5, is SQTIHQWPATLVQPVGSPLSLECTVEGTSNPNLYWYRQAAGRGLQLLFYSVGIGQISSEVPQNLSASRPQDRQFILSSKKLLLSDSGFYLCAWSDGGLAVQYFGPGTRLLVL.

As for this clone: Other DNA sequences in the sample encode the same CDR3. The genes are TRBV9 and TRBJ2-2, with a weak D call TRBD1 (6 bases). Deletions cut 2 bases from V and 2 bases from J, with 7 bases between. The CDR3 spans 14 residues. Looked up from germline, CDR1 is SGDLS and CDR2 is YYNGEE. CDR3 in DNA: TGTGCCAGCAGCGTTGGGACAAACACCGGGGAGCTGTTTTTT. It yields the protein CASSVGTNTGELFF.

This chain joins TRBV2 and TRBJ2-3; 7 nucleotides align to TRBD1. The CDR3 contains 14 residues. Trimming at V came to 8 bases and at J to 2 bases, leaving 7 bases not matched to a gene. Germline V gene data show CDR1 as SNHLY and CDR2 as FYNNEI. The CDR3 loop reads CASAPGQNTDTQYF. In nucleotides, the CDR3 is TGTGCCAGCGCTCCGGGACAGAACACAGATACGCAGTATTTT.

The chain uses TRBV29-1 and TRBJ2-3, with a tentative D call TRBD2 (6 bases). The V gene's germline CDR1 is SQVTM and CDR2 ANQGSEA. The CDR3 is 13 residues long. Trimming left V 2 bases short and J 4 bases short, with 10 bases between. CDR3 nucleotides: TGCAGCGTTGAAAACCGGGACTCAGATACGCAGTATTTT. It codes for CSVENRDSDTQYF.

The table lists this clone with a few counts. The chain recombines TRBV5-1 with TRBJ1-1; a weak D match, TRBD1 (6 bases). Deletions cut 4 bases from V and 3 bases from J, with 16 bases between. The CDR3 has 15 amino acids. Germline lookup yields CDR1 SGHRS and CDR2 YFSETQ. The CDR3 spells CASSPGGRGDTEAFF. The CDR3 DNA is TGCGCCAGCAGCCCTGGTGGCAGGGGAGACACTGAAGCTTTCTTT.

This chain connects TRBV7-8 to TRBJ2-7; 12 bases are shared with TRBD1. Trimming removed 5 bases from V and 1 base from J; junction bases left unmatched: 3. This CDR3 has 15 amino acids. The germline gives CDR1 SGHVS, CDR2 FQNEAQ. The CDR3 region has the DNA TGTGCCAGCAGCGCGGGACAGGGGGCTTCCTACGAGCAGTACTTC. This codes for CASSAGQGASYEQYF.

This chain connects TRBV4-2 to TRBJ2-3; weak D call: TRBD2 (6 bases). The ends were cut back, 3 bases at V and 5 bases at J, with 15 bases in the middle. The CDR3 has 15 amino acids. CDR1 and CDR2 from the germline V gene are LGHNA and YNFKEQ. The CDR3 sequence is CASSQLAVGGDTQYF. DNA of the CDR3: TGTGCCAGCAGCCAGCTAGCAGTCGGGGGAGATACGCAGTATTTT.

The CDR3, as DNA: TGTGCCAGCACCGAACCGACTAGCGGGAGCCGAGAGACCCAGTACTTC. The encoded protein is CASTEPTSGSRETQYF. The chain employs TRBV2 and TRBJ2-5; 12 bases are a match to TRBD2. The junction had 10 bases not matched to a gene; V was cut back by 7 bases and J by 4 bases. Per the germline V gene, CDR1 is SNHLY and CDR2 is FYNNEI. This CDR3 comprises 16 residues.

The chain employs TRBV19 and TRBJ1-5, with 7 bases aligning to TRBD1. CDR1 and CDR2 from the germline V gene are LNHDA and SQIVND (reference sequence). J lost 5 bases, V lost 3 bases, and 7 bases had no gene match. The CDR3 loop spans 15 amino acids. The CDR3 is CASSILSTGDQPQHF. CDR3 DNA: TGTGCCAGTAGTATTTTGTCCACAGGGGATCAGCCCCAGCATTTT. Together with reference TRBV19 and TRBJ1-5, the CDR3 gives the full variable domain: DGGITQSPKYLFRKEGQNVTLSCEQNLNHDAMYWYRQDPGQGLRLIYYSQIVNDFQKGDIAEGYSVSREKKESFPLTVTSAQKNPTAFYLCASSILSTGDQPQHFGDGTRLSIL.

The J gene is TRBJ2-1, the V gene TRBV28, with 11 bases identical to TRBD2. The germline V gene has CDR1 MDHEN and CDR2 SYDVKM. Trimming took 5 bases from V and 4 from J; bases not matched to a gene: 4. The CDR3 is 15 amino acids. Here the CDR3 reads CASSRGLAVYNEQFF. CDR3 sequence (DNA): TGTGCCAGCAGTAGGGGACTAGCGGTATACAATGAGCAGTTCTTC.

The chain links TRBV30 to TRBJ1-2, with no clear D. This CDR3 has 14 amino acids. With 0 bases removed from V and 8 bases from J, the gap between germline ends came to 16 bases. The germline V gene encodes CDR1 GTSNPN and CDR2 SVGIG (reference sequence). The CDR3 DNA reads as TGTGCCTGGAGTGTACGTCGGTGGATGACAGGCTACACCTTC. This encodes CAWSVRRWMTGYTF. The variable domain in full, completed from reference TRBV30 and TRBJ1-2, reads SQTIHQWPATLVQPVGSPLSLECTVEGTSNPNLYWYRQAAGRGLQLLFYSVGIGQISSEVPQNLSASRPQDRQFILSSKKLLLSDSGFYLCAWSVRRWMTGYTFGSGTRLTVV.

This clone was detected once. The chain couples TRBV28 to TRBJ1-4, with TRBD1 as a possible D gene (5 bases). The CDR3 extends over 14 amino acids. With 7 bases removed from V and 8 bases from J, the gap between germline ends came to 17 bases. The germline CDR1 and CDR2 sequences are MDHEN and SYDVKM. The CDR3 sequence is CASMRGTFEEKLFF. The DNA of the CDR3 is TGTGCCAGCATGAGAGGGACTTTTGAGGAAAAACTGTTTTTT.

The chain uses TRBV5-1 and TRBJ2-1; TRBD2 aligns across 13 bases. Germline V gives CDR1 SGHRS, CDR2 YFSETQ. J gave up 6 bases and V 0 bases, and 9 bases lay outside the gene matches. This CDR3 region has 18 residues. CDR3 nucleotides: TGCGCCAGCAGCTTGGTACCACCTCGGACTAGCGGGAGCAATGAGCAGTTCTTC. Protein sequence: CASSLVPPRTSGSNEQFF.

V usage is TRBV28 and J usage is TRBJ2-7; maybe TRBD1 (7 bases). Trimming left V 3 bases short and J 5 bases short, with 14 bases between. CDR1 is MDHEN, CDR2 SYDVKM, per germline. The CDR3 runs to 14 residues. The CDR3 coding sequence is TGTGCCAGCAGTTTGGATCAGGGGGGCCACGAGCAGTACGTC. This encodes CASSLDQGGHEQYV.

In DNA, the CDR3 is TGTGCCAGCAGTTTATGGGGGCGTGAGCAGTTCTTC. It specifies CASSLWGREQFF. The rearrangement links TRBV27 to TRBJ2-1, with a weak D call TRBD1 (6 bases). Germline assignment: CDR1 MNHEY and CDR2 SMNVEV (reference sequence). CDR3 length: 12 residues. Trimming took 1 base from V and 9 from J, leaving 7 bases between them.

V and J are TRBV2 and TRBJ2-5; 7 bases are shared with TRBD1. The ends lost 10 bases at V and 5 bases at J; junction bases unmatched: 13. The CDR3 loop spans 14 amino acids. Germline assignment: CDR1 SNHLY and CDR2 FYNNEI. In DNA, the CDR3 is TGTGCCAACGAAAAGACAGGGCCAGGGGAGACCCAGTACTTC. Amino acids: CANEKTGPGETQYF. Looking up the rest from reference TRBV2 and TRBJ2-5 gives the full variable domain: EPEVTQTPSHQVTQMGQEVILRCVPISNHLYFYWYRQILGQKVEFLVSFYNNEISEKSEIFDDQFSVERPDGSNFTLKIRSTKLEDSAMYFCANEKTGPGETQYFGPGTRLLVL.

This chain connects TRBV29-1 to TRBJ2-1, with D possibly being TRBD2 (5 bases). Germline values: CDR1 SQVTM, CDR2 ANQGSEA. The CDR3 length is 15 residues. V was cut by 1 base and J by 9 bases, with 19 bases left in between. For the CDR3, the DNA is TGCAGCGTTGAAGGGGTAGGTGGGGAGATGGGTGAGCAGTTCTTC. The encoded protein is CSVEGVGGEMGEQFF.

The V and J genes are TRBV5-4 and TRBJ2-1, with 7 bases matching TRBD2. CDR1 and CDR2 (germline): SGHNT, YYREEE (reference sequence). The CDR3 sequence is 16 residues long. The ends lost 0 bases at V and 6 bases at J; junction bases unmatched: 9. This CDR3 reads CASSLEPRLAINEQFF. The CDR3 DNA reads as TGTGCCAGCAGCTTGGAACCGAGACTAGCTATCAATGAGCAGTTCTTC. The whole variable domain, remainder taken from reference TRBV5-4 and TRBJ2-1, is ETGVTQSPTHLIKTRGQQVTLRCSSQSGHNTVSWYQQALGQGPQFIFQYYREEENGRGNFPPRFSGLQFPNYSSELNVNALELDDSALYLCASSLEPRLAINEQFFGPGTRLTVL.

The chain uses TRBV9 and TRBJ1-2; D unresolved. The CDR3 extends over 14 amino acids. Trimming stripped 0 bases from V and 0 bases from J, with 6 bases between. Germline V gene sequence: CDR1 SGDLS, CDR2 YYNGEE. The CDR3 sequence: CASSVGGTNYGYTF. The CDR3 coding sequence is TGTGCCAGCAGCGTAGGAGGGACTAACTATGGCTACACCTTC.

The chain carries TRBV7-9 and TRBJ2-3, with TRBD2 matching 12 bases. The CDR3 has 17 residues. Per germline, CDR1 SEHNR and CDR2 FQNEAQ (reference sequence). V gave up 1 base and J gave up 5 bases; unmatched junction bases: 7. The CDR3 nucleotides are TGTGCCAGCAGCTTAGGGGCTAGCGGGAGGGCCGGAGATACGCAGTATTTT. It codes for CASSLGASGRAGDTQYF. Drawing the rest from reference TRBV7-9 and TRBJ2-3, the complete variable domain is DTGVSQNPRHKITKRGQNVTFRCDPISEHNRLYWYRQTLGQGPEFLTYFQNEAQLEKSRLLSDRFSAERPKGSFSTLEIQRTEQGDSAMYLCASSLGASGRAGDTQYFGPGTRLTVL.

In its sample, this clone was seen a few times. The chain carries TRBV18 and TRBJ1-3; no firm D call. From germline, CDR1 is KGHSH and CDR2 LQKENI. V dropped 1 base and J dropped 0 bases, with 13 bases sitting between them. This CDR3 is 17 amino acids long. CDR3 in amino acids: CASSPRSGSSSGNTIYF. CDR3 sequence (DNA): TGTGCCAGCTCACCACGGTCAGGAAGCTCCTCTGGAAACACCATATATTTT.

The chain carries TRBV28 and TRBJ2-7, with TRBD1 matching 12 bases. This CDR3 has 15 residues. The junction had 4 bases not matched to a gene; V was cut back by 6 bases and J by 1 base. Germline V gene data show CDR1 as MDHEN and CDR2 as SYDVKM. In DNA form, the CDR3 reads TGTGCCAGCAGGATGGGACAGGGGGCTTCCTACGAGCAGTACTTC. This sequence encodes CASRMGQGASYEQYF.

This clone was observed a few times. The V call is TRBV10-2, the J call TRBJ1-5; D not certain. Trimming shortened V by 0 bases and J by 7 bases, and 13 bases separated the two germline ends. Germline V gives CDR1 WSHSY, CDR2 SAAADI. This CDR3 is 15 amino acids long. In DNA, the CDR3 is TGCGCCAGCAGTGAGTCGAATCGGTCGTGGCAGCCCCAGCATTTT. Protein product: CASSESNRSWQPQHF.

The CDR3 protein is CASSLGGDREAFF. For the CDR3, the DNA is TGTGCCAGCAGCTTAGGAGGTGACAGGGAAGCTTTCTTT. The J gene is TRBJ1-1, the V gene TRBV13; a possible D gene is TRBD1 (6 bases). V was clipped by 0 bases and J by 8 bases, with 10 bases between them. This CDR3 has 13 residues. Germline V gene sequence: CDR1 PRHDT, CDR2 FYEKMQ (reference sequence).

J is TRBJ2-4 and V is TRBV7-3; no clear D. The CDR3 is 16 residues long. Germline loops: CDR1 SGHTA, CDR2 FQGTGA. V was pared by 5 bases and J by 1 base, with 15 bases between. CDR3 in amino acids: CASSPPRLLAKNIQYF. The CDR3 coding sequence is TGTGCCAGCAGCCCCCCCAGGTTGCTTGCCAAAAACATTCAGTACTTC.